This T cell receptor beta chain was sequenced for a study of blood T cell repertoires in COVID-19. Method: immunoSEQ multiplex PCR; TCRdb's copy keeps in-frame clones and lacks some. The repertoire holds fewer than 200,000 clones, with roughly 88% as singletons. The V gene's germline CDR1 is LGHNA and CDR2 YNFKEQ. The CDR3 length is 14 residues. V shed 4 bases, J shed 6 bases, and the junction held 7 bases outside the gene matches. This TCR came from an elderly woman with acute or convalescent COVID-19. The chain has TRBV4-2 and TRBJ2-3; 7 bases map to TRBD2. Sequencing was carried out using peripheral blood. CDR3 DNA: TGTGCCAGCAGCCCCCGCGGGGGTGGCGATACGCAGTATTTT. Encoded protein: CASSPRGGGDTQYF.